This T cell receptor (beta chain) comes out of a study of molecular identifiers for immune sequencing clone quantification (dated by TCRdb to 2016 to 2019). With respect to the entire study: For a replicate experiment, RNA from roughly 20,000 or 100,000 naive CD8 T cells was divided into five aliquots, of which four were sequenced. The study was a methods study using CD8 T cells to benchmark molecular-identifier clustering-based TCR repertoire sequencing (MIDCIRS) and TCR RNA copy counting.

Libraries of naive CD8 T cells were built from about 20,000 to 1,000,000 sorted cells, with 10%, 30% or 50% of the purified RNA used. Naive CD8 T cells, defined as CD8+CD4-CCR7+CD45RA+, were FACS-sorted into RLT Plus buffer on a BD FACSAria II. To test detection sensitivity, Jurkat RNA equivalent to ten TCR copies was spiked into samples of roughly 18,000-1,000,000 naive CD8 T cells. CD8 T cells were enriched with RosetteSep CD8+ T Cell Enrichment Cocktail and Ficoll-Paque, followed by ACK red cell lysis. This clonotype was found many times. Its specific antigen is unknown. No qualities accompany the bases; no much larger clone lies one base away. The paper as a whole reports these results and caveats: Without barcode sub-clustering, chimeric consensus sequences inflated TCR diversity; chimeras reached as high as 47%. In CMV-specific effector cells, over 97% of molecules were held by clones above 20 RNA copies, whereas under 1% of molecules were held by such clones in naive cells. Approximately 3.1 recovered TCR RNA copies per cell were obtained by modeling, versus roughly 9.7 by digital PCR, implying a capture efficiency of approximately 27%. The naive libraries included spiked-in Jurkat TCR RNA (10 copies' worth), and this RNA is not part of the donor repertoire. Spiked-in Jurkat TCR RNA equal to a single cell's worth was reported to be detectable even within one million naive CD8 T cells. Identical TCR molecules sharing a barcode could cause highly expanded clone sizes to be underestimated.

Libraries were prepared through PCR. Sequenced using an Illumina HiSeq 4000. Preparation of bulk TCR libraries followed a previously described approach, with the TCR primers listed in Table S5. The Qiagen AllPrep DNA/RNA kit was used to purify total RNA. Reads from multiple sequencing runs of the same library were pooled before analysis. Per the source publication's procedure: Reads were retained only if an exact TCR constant sequence was present, and the retained reads were trimmed to 150 nt and grouped according to their 12-nt molecular barcodes. Reads in each barcode group were sub-clustered using a 15% Levenshtein threshold, and a quality-weighted consensus sequence was built for each RNA molecule. Non-functional sequences were removed, as were lower-count sequences one edit away from another. Based on fitting two negative binomial distributions, any barcode sub-cluster with under 20% of the maximum read count was discarded. TCRdb redid the processing of the public reads, applying fastp at Q25 and MiXCR, and retained in-frame beta chains. Entries are consolidated by CDR3 protein sequence, retaining the most common genes and DNA. The V and J calls were determined by TCRdb, not by the authors. The sample table lists over 600,000 distinct CDR3 sequences, 20% of them with a count of one. Approximately 0.9% of the sample belongs to the ten largest clones.

The material sequenced was naive CD8+ T cells from blood, with Jurkat cell RNA spiked in. In the paper's terms, the cell subset or site label means: FACS-sorted CD8+CD4-CCR7+CD45RA+ naive T cells. This sequence originates from a human donor in good health. Some libraries in this study had Jurkat cell RNA spiked in.

The CDR3 here reads CASSPGPGTEAFF. The DNA sequence follows: TGTGCCAGCAGCCCCGGTCCTGGGACTGAAGCTTTCTTT. The receptor chain draws on TRBV7-9 and TRBJ1-1; confidence is insufficient to name the D gene. Including cysteine and phenylalanine, the CDR3 has 13 amino acids. Kept here is only the CDR3 DNA, which spans 39 bases and is read in frame from base 1. Based on the germline V gene (reference sequence), the CDR1 and CDR2 sequences are SEHNR and FQNEAQ. A distance of 12 bases separates the germline ends of V and J, which lose 5 bases and 5 bases respectively.